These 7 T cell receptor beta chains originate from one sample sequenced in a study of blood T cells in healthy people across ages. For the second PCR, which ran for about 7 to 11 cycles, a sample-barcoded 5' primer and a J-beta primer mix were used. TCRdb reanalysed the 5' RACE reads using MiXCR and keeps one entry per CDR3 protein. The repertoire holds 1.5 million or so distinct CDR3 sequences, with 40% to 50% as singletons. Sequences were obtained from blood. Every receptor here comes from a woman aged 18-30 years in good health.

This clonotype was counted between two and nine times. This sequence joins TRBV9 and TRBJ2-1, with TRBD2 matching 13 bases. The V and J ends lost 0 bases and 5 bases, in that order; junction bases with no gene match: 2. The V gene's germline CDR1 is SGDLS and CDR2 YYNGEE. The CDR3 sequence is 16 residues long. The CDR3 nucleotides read TGTGCCAGCAGCGTAGATGGGACTAGCGGGGACAATGAGCAGTTCTTC. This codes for CASSVDGTSGDNEQFF.

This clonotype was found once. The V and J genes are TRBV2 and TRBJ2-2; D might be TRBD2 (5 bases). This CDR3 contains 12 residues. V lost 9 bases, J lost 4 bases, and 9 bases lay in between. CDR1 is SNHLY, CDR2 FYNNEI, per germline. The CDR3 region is CASDGGTGELFF. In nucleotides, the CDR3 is TGTGCCAGTGACGGAGGCACCGGGGAGCTGTTTTTT.

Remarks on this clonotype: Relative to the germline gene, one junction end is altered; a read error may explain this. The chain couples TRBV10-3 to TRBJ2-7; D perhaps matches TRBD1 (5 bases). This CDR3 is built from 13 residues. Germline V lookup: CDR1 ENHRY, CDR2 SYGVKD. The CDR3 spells CSISGDSSYEQYF. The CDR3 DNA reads TGTTCCATCAGTGGAGACAGTTCCTACGAGCAGTACTTC.

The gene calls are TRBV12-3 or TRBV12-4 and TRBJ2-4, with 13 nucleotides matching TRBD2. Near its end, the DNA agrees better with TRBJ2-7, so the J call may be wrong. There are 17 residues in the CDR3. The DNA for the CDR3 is TGTGCCAGCAGTTTATCCTGGACTAGCGGGGGCGTCTACGAGCAGTACTTC. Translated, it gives CASSLSWTSGGVYEQYF.

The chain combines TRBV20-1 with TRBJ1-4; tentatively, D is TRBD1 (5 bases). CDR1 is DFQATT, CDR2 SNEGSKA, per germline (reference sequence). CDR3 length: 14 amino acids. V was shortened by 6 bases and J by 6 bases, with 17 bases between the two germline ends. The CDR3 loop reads CSARMGQGDEKLFF. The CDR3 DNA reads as TGCAGTGCCAGGATGGGGCAGGGAGATGAAAAACTGTTTTTT.

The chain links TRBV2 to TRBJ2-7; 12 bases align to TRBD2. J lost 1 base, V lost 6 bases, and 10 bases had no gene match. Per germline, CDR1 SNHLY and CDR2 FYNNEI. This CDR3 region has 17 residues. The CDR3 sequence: CASSVLAGGILSYEQYF. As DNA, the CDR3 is TGTGCCAGCAGCGTACTAGCGGGGGGAATCCTATCCTACGAGCAGTACTTC. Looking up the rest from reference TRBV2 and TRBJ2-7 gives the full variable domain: EPEVTQTPSHQVTQMGQEVILRCVPISNHLYFYWYRQILGQKVEFLVSFYNNEISEKSEIFDDQFSVERPDGSNFTLKIRSTKLEDSAMYFCASSVLAGGILSYEQYFGPGTRLTVT.

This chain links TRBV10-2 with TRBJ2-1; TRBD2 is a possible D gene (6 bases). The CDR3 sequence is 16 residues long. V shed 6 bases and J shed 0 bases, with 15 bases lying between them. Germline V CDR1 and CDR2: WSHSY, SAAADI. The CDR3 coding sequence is TGCGCCAGCAGCAAGGGACTCGGGAGCTCCTACAATGAGCAGTTCTTC. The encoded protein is CASSKGLGSSYNEQFF.